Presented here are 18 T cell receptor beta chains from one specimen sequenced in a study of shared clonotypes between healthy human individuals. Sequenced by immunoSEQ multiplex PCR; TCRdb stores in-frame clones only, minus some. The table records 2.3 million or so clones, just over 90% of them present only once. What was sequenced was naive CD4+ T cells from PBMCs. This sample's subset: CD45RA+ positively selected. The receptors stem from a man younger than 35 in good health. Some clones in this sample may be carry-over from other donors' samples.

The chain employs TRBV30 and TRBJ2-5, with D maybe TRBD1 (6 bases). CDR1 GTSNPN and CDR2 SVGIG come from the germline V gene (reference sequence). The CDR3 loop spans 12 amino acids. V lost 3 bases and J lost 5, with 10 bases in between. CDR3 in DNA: TGTGCCTGGAGACAGGGCGGGGAGACCCAGTACTTC. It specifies CAWRQGGETQYF.

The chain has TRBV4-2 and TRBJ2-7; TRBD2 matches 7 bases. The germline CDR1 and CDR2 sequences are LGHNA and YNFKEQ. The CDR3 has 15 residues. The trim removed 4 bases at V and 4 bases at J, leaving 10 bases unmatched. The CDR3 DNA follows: TGTGCCAGCAGCCTCAGCGGGACGGGAGGTTACGAGCAGTACTTC. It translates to CASSLSGTGGYEQYF.

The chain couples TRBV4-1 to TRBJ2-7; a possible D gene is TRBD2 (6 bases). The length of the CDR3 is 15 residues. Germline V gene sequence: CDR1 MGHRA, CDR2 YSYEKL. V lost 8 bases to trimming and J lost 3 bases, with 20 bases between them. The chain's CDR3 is CASAPQGSGYYEQYF. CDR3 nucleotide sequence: TGCGCCAGCGCCCCTCAGGGTAGCGGTTACTACGAGCAGTACTTC.

The CDR3 reads CASSYGQGTYEQYF. In DNA, the CDR3 is TGTGCCAGCAGCTACGGACAGGGAACCTACGAGCAGTACTTC. This sequence joins TRBV5-5 and TRBJ2-7; 8 bases agree with TRBD1. In germline, CDR1 is SGHKS, CDR2 YYEKEE (reference sequence). This CDR3 has 14 amino acids. Unmatched junction bases numbered 4, after V lost 3 bases and J lost 2 bases.

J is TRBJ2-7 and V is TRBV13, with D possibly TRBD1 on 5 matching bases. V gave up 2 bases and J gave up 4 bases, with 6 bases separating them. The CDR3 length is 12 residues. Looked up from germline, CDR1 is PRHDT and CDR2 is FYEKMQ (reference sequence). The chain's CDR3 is CASSLKGYEQYF. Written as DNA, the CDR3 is TGTGCCAGCAGCTTAAAGGGGTACGAGCAGTACTTC.

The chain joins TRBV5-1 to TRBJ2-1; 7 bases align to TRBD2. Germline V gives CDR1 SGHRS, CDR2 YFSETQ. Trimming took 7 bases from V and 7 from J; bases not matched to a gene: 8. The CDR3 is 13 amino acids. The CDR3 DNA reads TGCGCCAGCGGGAGCCCGGGAGGAAATGAGCAGTTCTTC. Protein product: CASGSPGGNEQFF.

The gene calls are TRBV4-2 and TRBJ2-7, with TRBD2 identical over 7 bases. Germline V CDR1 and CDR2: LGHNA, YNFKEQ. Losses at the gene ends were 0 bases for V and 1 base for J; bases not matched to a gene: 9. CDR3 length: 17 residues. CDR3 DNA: TGTGCCAGCAGCCAAGATATAGGCGGGCGGGGGTCCTACGAGCAGTACTTC. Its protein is CASSQDIGGRGSYEQYF.

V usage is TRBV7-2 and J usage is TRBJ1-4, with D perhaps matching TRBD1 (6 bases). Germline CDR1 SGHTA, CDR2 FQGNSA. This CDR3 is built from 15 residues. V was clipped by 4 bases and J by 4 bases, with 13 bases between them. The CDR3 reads CASSSTGTINEKLFF. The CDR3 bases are TGTGCCAGCAGCTCGACCGGGACAATTAATGAAAAACTGTTTTTT.

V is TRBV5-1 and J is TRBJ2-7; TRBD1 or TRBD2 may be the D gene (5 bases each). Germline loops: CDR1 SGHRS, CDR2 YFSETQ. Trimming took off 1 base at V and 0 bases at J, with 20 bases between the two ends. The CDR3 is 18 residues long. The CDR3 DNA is TGCGCCAGCAGCTTGCGGGGCAGGTACTCCACGAGCTCCTACGAGCAGTACTTC. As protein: CASSLRGRYSTSSYEQYF.

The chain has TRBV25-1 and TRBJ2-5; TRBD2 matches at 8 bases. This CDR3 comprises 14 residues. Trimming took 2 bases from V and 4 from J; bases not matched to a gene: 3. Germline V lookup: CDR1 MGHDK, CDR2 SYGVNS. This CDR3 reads CASSERAGGETQYF. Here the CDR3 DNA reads TGTGCCAGCAGTGAACGGGCGGGAGGAGAGACCCAGTACTTC.

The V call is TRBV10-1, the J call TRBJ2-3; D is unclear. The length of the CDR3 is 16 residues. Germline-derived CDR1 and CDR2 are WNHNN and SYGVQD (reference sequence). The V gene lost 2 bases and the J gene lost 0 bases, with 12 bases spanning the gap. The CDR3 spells CASSERAWTSTDTQYF. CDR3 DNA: TGCGCCAGCAGTGAGAGGGCCTGGACCAGCACAGATACGCAGTATTTT.

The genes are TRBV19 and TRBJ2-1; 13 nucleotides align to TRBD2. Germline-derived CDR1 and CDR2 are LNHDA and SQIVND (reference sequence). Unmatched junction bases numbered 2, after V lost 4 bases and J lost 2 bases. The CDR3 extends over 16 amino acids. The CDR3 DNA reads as TGTGCCAGTAGTAGGACTAGCGGGAGCGCCTACAATGAGCAGTTCTTC. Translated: CASSRTSGSAYNEQFF.

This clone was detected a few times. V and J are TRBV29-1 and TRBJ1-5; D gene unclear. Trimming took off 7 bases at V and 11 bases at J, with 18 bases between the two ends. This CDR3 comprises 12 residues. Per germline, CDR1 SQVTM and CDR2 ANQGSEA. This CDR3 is CSGRSGTGAQHF. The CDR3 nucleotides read TGCAGCGGGAGGTCGGGAACCGGGGCCCAGCATTTT.

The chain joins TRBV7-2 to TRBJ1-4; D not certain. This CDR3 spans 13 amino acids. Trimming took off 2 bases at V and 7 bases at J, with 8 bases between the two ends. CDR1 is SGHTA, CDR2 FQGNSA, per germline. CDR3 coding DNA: TGTGCCAGCAGCTTAAACCCCGGTGAAAAACTGTTTTTT. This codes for CASSLNPGEKLFF.

Here the CDR3 DNA reads TGCGCCAGCAGTTTAACGACAGGGGAAGACACAGATACGCAGTATTTT. It specifies CASSLTTGEDTDTQYF. The chain recombines TRBV5-1 with TRBJ2-3; 8 bases are shared with TRBD1. Germline values: CDR1 SGHRS, CDR2 YFSETQ. There are 16 residues in the CDR3. V gave up 5 bases and J gave up 2 bases; unmatched junction bases: 10.

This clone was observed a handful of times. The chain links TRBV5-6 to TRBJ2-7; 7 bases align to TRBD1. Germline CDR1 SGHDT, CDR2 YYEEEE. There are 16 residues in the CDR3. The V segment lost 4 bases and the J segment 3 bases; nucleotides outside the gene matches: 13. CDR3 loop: CASSPGTGTVSYEQYF. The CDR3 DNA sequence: TGTGCCAGCAGCCCGGGAACCGGGACAGTAAGCTACGAGCAGTACTTC. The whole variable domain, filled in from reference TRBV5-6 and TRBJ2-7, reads DAGVTQSPTHLIKTRGQQVTLRCSPKSGHDTVSWYQQALGQGPQFIFQYYEEEERQRGNFPDRFSGHQFPNYSSELNVNALLLGDSALYLCASSPGTGTVSYEQYFGPGTRLTVT.

Here the CDR3 DNA reads TGTGCCAGCAGCTTGACACCCACCTACGAGCAGTACTTC. This sequence encodes CASSLTPTYEQYF. This chain links TRBV11-3 with TRBJ2-7; D is unclear. The CDR3 runs 13 residues. Between the trimmed V and J ends, which lost 3 bases and 2 bases, there was a span of 8 bases. In germline, CDR1 is SGHNT, CDR2 YENEEA.

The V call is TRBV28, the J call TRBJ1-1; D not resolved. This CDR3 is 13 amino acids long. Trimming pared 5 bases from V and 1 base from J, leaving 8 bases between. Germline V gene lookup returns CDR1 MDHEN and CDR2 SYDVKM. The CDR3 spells CASSQPPNTEAFF. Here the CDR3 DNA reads TGTGCCAGCAGTCAGCCACCGAACACTGAAGCTTTCTTT.